The present TCR beta chain was sequenced within a study of CD8+ T cells in alopecia areata. Looking at the study overall: People stayed on tofacitinib for 6 to 18 months, then stopped the drug for 6 months.

CDR1 and CDR2 from the germline V gene are SQVTM and ANQGSEA. The V gene lost 3 bases and the J gene lost 2 bases, with 7 bases spanning the gap. The CDR3 loop spans 13 amino acids. RNA extraction and reverse transcription yielded cDNA as sequencing template. TCRdb's table, derived via immunoSEQ multiplex PCR, lists solely in-frame clones and lacks some. The table records some 110,000 clones, 35% to 45% of them present only once. The chain recombines TRBV29-1 with TRBJ2-2; tentatively, D is TRBD1 (5 bases). The sample taken for sequencing was CD4+ T cells sorted from blood. This receptor was taken from a human donor with alopecia areata. The CDR3: CSVDDRNTGELFF. CDR3 sequence (DNA): TGCAGCGTTGACGACAGAAACACCGGGGAGCTGTTTTTT.